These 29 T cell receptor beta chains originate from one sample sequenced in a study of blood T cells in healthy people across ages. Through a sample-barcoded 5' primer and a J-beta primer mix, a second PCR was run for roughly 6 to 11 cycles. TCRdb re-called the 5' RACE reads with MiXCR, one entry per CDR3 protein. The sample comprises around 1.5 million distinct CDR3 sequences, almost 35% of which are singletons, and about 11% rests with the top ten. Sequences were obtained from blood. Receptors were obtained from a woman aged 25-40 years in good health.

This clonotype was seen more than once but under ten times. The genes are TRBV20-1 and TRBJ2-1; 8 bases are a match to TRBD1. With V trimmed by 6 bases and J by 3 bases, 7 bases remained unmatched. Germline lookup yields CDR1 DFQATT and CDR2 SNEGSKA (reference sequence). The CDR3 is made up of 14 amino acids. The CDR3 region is CSAGGTGLYNEQFF. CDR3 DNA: TGCAGTGCCGGAGGGACAGGACTCTACAATGAGCAGTTCTTC.

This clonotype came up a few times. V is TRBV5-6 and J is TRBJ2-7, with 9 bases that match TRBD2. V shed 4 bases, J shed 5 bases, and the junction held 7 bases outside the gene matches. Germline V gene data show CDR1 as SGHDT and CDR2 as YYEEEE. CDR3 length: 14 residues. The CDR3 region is CASSNGLARNEQYF. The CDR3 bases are TGTGCCAGCAGCAACGGACTAGCGAGGAACGAGCAGTACTTC.

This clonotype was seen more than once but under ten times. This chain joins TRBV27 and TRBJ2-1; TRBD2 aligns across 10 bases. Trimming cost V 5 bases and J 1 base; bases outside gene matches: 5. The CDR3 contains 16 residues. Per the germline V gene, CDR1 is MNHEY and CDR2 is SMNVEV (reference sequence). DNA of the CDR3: TGTGCCAGCAGTATAGTAGCGGGGGGATCCTACAATGAGCAGTTCTTC. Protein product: CASSIVAGGSYNEQFF.

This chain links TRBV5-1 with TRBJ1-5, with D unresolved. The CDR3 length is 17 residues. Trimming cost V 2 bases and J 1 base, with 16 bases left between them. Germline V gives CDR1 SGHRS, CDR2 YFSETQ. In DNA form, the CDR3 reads TGCGCCAGCAGCTTATCACCCGGACCCGGCAGCAATCAGCCCCAGCATTTT. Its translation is CASSLSPGPGSNQPQHF.

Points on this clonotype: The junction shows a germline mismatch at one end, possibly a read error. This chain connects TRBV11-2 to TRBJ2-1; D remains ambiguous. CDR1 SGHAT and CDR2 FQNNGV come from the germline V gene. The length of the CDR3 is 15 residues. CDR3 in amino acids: CASSPGPRNRNERFF. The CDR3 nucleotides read TGTGCCAGCAGCCCAGGCCCCAGAAACCGCAATGAGCGGTTCTTC.

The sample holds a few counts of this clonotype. The CDR3 here is CSAATGFSGANVLTF. DNA of the CDR3: TGCAGTGCTGCTACAGGGTTCTCTGGGGCCAACGTCCTGACTTTC. V usage is TRBV20-1 and J usage is TRBJ2-6; tentative D call: TRBD1 (6 bases). Germline CDR1 DFQATT, CDR2 SNEGSKA (reference sequence). The CDR3 sequence is 15 residues long. Trimming shortened V by 5 bases and J by 0 bases, and 11 bases separated the two germline ends.

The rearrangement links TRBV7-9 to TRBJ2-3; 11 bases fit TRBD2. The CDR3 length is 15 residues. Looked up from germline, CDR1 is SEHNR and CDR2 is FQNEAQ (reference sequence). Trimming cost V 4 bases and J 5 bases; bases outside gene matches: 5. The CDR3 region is CASSSTSGAGDTQYF. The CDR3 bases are TGTGCCAGCAGCTCGACTAGCGGGGCGGGAGATACGCAGTATTTT.

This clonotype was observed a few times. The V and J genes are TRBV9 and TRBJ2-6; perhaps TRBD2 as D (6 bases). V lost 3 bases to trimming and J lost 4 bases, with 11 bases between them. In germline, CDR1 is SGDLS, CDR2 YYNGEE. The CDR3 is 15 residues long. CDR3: CASSERVLGANVLTF. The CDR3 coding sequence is TGTGCCAGCAGCGAGCGGGTCTTAGGGGCCAACGTCCTGACTTTC.

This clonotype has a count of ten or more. The CDR3 nucleotides are TGTGCCAGCAGCTTGGGACAGGGTTTACTCTACGAGCAGTACTTC. It yields the protein CASSLGQGLLYEQYF. The gene calls are TRBV5-8 and TRBJ2-7, with 7 bases aligning to TRBD1. V lost 0 bases to trimming and J lost 3 bases; unmatched junction nucleotides: 6. CDR1 is SGHTS and CDR2 is YDEGEE in the germline V gene. This CDR3 has 15 amino acids.

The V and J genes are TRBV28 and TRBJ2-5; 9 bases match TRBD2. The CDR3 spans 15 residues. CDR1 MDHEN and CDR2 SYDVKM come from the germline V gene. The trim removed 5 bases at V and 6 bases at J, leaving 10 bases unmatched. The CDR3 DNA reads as TGTGCCAGCAGTCCCTCGGGACTAGCCGAACAGACCCAGTACTTC. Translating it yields CASSPSGLAEQTQYF.

Written as DNA, the CDR3 is TGTGCCAGCAGCCAAGCACCAGCTTACGGGGGGGTTTCAGATACGCAGTATTTT. It codes for CASSQAPAYGGVSDTQYF. The chain couples TRBV3-1 to TRBJ2-3; 8 nucleotides agree with TRBD2. J lost 4 bases, V lost 1 base, and 13 bases had no gene match. The CDR3 covers 18 residues. Germline loops: CDR1 LGHDT, CDR2 YNNKEL (reference sequence).

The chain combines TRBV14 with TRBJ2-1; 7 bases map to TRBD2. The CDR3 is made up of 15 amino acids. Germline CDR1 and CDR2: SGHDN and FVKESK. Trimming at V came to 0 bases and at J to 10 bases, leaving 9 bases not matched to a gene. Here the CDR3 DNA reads TGTGCCAGCAGCCAAGATCTGGCGGGAGTGCCGGAGCAGTTCTTC. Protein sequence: CASSQDLAGVPEQFF.

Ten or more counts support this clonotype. DNA for the CDR3: TGTGCCATCAGTGATGGAGAAGGGGATACGCAGTATTTT. It encodes CAISDGEGDTQYF. The chain uses TRBV10-3 and TRBJ2-3; D is unresolved. Per germline, CDR1 ENHRY and CDR2 SYGVKD. The CDR3 extends over 13 amino acids. The ends were cut back, 3 bases at V and 6 bases at J, with 10 bases in the middle.

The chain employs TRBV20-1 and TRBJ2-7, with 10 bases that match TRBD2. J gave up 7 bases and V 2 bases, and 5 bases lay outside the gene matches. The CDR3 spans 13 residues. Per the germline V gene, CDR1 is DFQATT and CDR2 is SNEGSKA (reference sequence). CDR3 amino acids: CSARTSGETEQYF. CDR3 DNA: TGCAGTGCTAGAACTAGCGGGGAGACTGAGCAGTACTTC.

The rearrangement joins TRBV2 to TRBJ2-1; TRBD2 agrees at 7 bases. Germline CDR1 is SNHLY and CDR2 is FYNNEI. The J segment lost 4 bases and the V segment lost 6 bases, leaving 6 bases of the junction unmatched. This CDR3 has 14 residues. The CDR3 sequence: CASSRTRDYNEQFF. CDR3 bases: TGTGCCAGCAGCCGGACTAGGGATTACAATGAGCAGTTCTTC.

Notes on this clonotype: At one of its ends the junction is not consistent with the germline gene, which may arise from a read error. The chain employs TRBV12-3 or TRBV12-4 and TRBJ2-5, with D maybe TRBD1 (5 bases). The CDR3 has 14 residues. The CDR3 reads CASSSPSGQEAQYF. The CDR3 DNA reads TGTGCCAGCAGTAGCCCCTCTGGACAAGAGGCCCAGTACTTC.

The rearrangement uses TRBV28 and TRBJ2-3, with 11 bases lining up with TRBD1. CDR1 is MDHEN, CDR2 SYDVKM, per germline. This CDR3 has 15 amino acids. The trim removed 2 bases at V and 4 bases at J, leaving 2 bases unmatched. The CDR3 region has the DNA TGTGCCAGCAGTTTAGGGACAGGGGGTTCAGATACGCAGTATTTT. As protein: CASSLGTGGSDTQYF. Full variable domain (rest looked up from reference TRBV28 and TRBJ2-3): DVKVTQSSRYLVKRTGEKVFLECVQDMDHENMFWYRQDPGLGLRLIYFSYDVKMKEKGDIPEGYSVSREKKERFSLILESASTNQTSMYLCASSLGTGGSDTQYFGPGTRLTVL.

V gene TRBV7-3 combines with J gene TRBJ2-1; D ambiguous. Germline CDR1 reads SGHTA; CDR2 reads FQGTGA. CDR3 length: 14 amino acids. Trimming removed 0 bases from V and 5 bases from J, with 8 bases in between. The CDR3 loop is CASSLTLFDNEQFF. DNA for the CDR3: TGTGCCAGCAGCTTAACTCTATTCGACAATGAGCAGTTCTTC. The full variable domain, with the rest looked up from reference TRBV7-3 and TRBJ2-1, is GAGVSQTPSNKVTEKGKYVELRCDPISGHTALYWYRQSLGQGPEFLIYFQGTGAADDSGLPNDRFFAVRPEGSVSTLKIQRTERGDSAVYLCASSLTLFDNEQFFGPGTRLTVL.

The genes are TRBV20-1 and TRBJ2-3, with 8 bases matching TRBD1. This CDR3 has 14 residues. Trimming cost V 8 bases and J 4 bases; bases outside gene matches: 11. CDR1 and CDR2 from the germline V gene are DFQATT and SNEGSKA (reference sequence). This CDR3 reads CSTSRDRTPDTQYF. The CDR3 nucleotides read TGCAGTACCTCCCGGGACAGGACCCCAGATACGCAGTATTTT.

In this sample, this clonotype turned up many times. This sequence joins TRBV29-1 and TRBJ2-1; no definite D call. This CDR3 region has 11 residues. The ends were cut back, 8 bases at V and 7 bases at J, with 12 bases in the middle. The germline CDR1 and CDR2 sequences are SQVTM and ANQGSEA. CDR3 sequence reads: CSPRYLNEQFF. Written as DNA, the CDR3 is TGCAGCCCCCGCTACCTAAATGAGCAGTTCTTC.

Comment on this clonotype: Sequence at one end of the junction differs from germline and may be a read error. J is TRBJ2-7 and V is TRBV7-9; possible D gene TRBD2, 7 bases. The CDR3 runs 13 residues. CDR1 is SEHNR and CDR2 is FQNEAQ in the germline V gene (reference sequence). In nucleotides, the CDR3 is TGTTCCAGCAGCCCCGGGGGGCTGGACGAGCAGTACTTC. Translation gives CSSSPGGLDEQYF.

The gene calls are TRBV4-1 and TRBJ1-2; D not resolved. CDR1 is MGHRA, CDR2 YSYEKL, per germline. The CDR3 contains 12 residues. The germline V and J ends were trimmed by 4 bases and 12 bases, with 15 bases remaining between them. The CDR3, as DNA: TGCGCCAGCAGCCTGGCGGGCCTAGGCCACACCTTC. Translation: CASSLAGLGHTF.

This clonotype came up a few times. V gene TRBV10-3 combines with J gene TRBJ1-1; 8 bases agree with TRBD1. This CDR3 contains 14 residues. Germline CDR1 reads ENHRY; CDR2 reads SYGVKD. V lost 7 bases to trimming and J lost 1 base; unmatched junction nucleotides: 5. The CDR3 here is CAIKLDRENTEAFF. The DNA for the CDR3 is TGTGCCATCAAATTGGACAGGGAGAACACTGAAGCTTTCTTT.

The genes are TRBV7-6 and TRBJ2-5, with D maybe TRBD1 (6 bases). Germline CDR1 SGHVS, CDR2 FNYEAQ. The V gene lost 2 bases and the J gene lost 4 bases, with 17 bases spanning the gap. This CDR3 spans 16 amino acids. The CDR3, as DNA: TGTGCCAGCAGCTTACGGGACATTTCGGTTAGAGAGACCCAGTACTTC. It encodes CASSLRDISVRETQYF.

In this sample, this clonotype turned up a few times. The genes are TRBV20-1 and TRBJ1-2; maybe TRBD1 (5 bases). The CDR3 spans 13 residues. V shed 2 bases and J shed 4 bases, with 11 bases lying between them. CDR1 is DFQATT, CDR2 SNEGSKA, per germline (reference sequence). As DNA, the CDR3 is TGCAGTGCTAGACCAGGGTTCAGCTATGGCTACACCTTC. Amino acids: CSARPGFSYGYTF.

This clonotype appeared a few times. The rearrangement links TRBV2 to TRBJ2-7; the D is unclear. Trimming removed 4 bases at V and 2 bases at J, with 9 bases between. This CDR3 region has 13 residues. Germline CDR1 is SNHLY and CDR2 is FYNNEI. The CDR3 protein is CASSGDQTYEQYF. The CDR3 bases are TGTGCCAGCAGTGGCGACCAAACCTACGAGCAGTACTTC.

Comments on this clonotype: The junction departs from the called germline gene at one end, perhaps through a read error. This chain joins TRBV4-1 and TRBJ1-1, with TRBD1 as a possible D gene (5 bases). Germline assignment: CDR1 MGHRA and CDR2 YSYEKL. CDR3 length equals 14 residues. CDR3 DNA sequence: TGCGCCAGCAGCCGGATGGGGGACGGGTCTGAAGTTTTCTTT. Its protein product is CASSRMGDGSEVFF.

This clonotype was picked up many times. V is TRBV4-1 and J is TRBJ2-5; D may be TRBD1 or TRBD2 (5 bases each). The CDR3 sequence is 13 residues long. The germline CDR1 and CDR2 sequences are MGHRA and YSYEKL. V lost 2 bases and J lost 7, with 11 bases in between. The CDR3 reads CASSQSRGVTQYF. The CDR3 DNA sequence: TGCGCCAGCAGCCAATCCCGAGGGGTGACCCAGTACTTC.

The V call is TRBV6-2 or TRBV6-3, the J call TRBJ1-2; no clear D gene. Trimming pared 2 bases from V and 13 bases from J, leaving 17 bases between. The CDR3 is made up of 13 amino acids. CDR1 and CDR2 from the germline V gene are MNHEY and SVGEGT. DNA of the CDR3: TGTGCCAGCAGTTACGAGGCAGACTATGACTGCACCTTC. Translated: CASSYEADYDCTF.